This TCR beta chain was obtained from a study of CD8+CD57+ T cells in acquired aplastic anemia. The study's findings and limits: Between patients and controls, around 30 CD8+ CDR3 sequences were found in common.

Genomic DNA constituted the template upon which TCR beta VDJ and CDR3 profiling was performed. TCRdb reprocessed the reads with MiXCR, giving one entry per CDR3 protein. The sample lists a few hundred thousand distinct CDR3 sequences, less than 85% seen once, with 40% to 55% in the top ten. CD8+CD57+ cell expansion, shown by flow cytometry, had occurred in the patients selected for sequencing. Each patient had severe acquired aplastic anemia. Germline CDR1 is SGHTA and CDR2 is FQGTGA. The V segment lost 5 bases and the J segment 6 bases; nucleotides outside the gene matches: 6. The CDR3 has 13 amino acids. In regard to this clonotype: Antigen specificity is unknown.

V gene TRBV7-3 combines with J gene TRBJ1-2, with 7 positions matching TRBD1. The receptor's source is a human donor with aplastic anemia. Sequenced: sorted CD4+, CD8+, or CD8+CD57+ T cells (not recorded which) from PBMCs. The CDR3, as DNA: TGTGCCAGCAGCGGCTCGCAGGGGGATGGCTACACCTTC. Residues: CASSGSQGDGYTF.